The entry below gives a single T cell receptor (beta chain) sequence along with its context. Antigen specificity is unknown. Germline CDR1 and CDR2: SGHVS and FQNEAQ. V was clipped by 1 base and J by 5 bases; unmatched bases: 13. The CDR3 spans 18 residues. Generated by immunoSEQ multiplex PCR, the TCRdb table keeps only in-frame clones and is missing some. The table records about 56,000 clones, roughly 80% of them present only once. The record originates from a study of OX40 agonist ivuxolimab in advanced cancers. Study at large: Patients were infused with ivuxolimab every 2 weeks at 0.01 to 10 mg/kg. Hepatocellular carcinoma, melanoma, renal cell or head and neck cancer was diagnosed in the dose-escalation patients. Study results and caveats: The specificity for antigen of the expanded peripheral T cells was not determined.

The rearrangement uses TRBV7-8 and TRBJ2-1; TRBD2 matches at 8 bases. This TCR was recovered from an adult with an advanced solid tumor such as melanoma, head and neck, liver or kidney cancer. The material sequenced was CD4+ or CD8+ T cells sorted from blood, taken in a trial of the OX40 agonist ivuxolimab. CDR3 region: CASSLVRRGLARDNEQFF. In DNA, the CDR3 is TGTGCCAGCAGCTTAGTACGCAGAGGACTAGCAAGGGACAATGAGCAGTTCTTC.